The present T cell receptor (beta chain) was sequenced within a study of blood T cell repertoires in COVID-19. Across the whole study: Sources were T cells, B-cell-depleted T cells, or PBMCs; the material itself was cDNA or gDNA.

The CDR3 length is 15 residues. Germline V gives CDR1 MGHRA, CDR2 YSYEKL. Trimming shortened V by 4 bases and J by 4 bases, and 16 bases separated the two germline ends. Authors' methods: Reference gene primer amplification gave nucleated cell count estimates. TCRdb's copy holds only in-frame clones and misses some; the assay was immunoSEQ multiplex PCR. Clone size and V and J calls were adopted from that table, with D and trimming inferred from the DNA. The data hold approximately 100,000 clones, with 90% to 95% observed a single time. The sequence derives from a human donor in a cohort sampled during active COVID-19. The chain has TRBV4-1 and TRBJ2-5; perhaps TRBD2 as D (6 bases). The sequencing input was peripheral blood. The CDR3 bases are TGCGCCAGCAGCCCTTTGGAGGGAGGTGGAGAGACCCAGTACTTC. Translating gives CASSPLEGGGETQYF.